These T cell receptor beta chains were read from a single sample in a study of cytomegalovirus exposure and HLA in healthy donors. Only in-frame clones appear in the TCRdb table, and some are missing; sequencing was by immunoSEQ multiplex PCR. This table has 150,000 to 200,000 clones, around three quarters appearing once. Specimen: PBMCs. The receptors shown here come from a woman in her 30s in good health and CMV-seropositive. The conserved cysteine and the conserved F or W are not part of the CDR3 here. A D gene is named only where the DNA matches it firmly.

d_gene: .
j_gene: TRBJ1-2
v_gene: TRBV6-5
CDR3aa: ASSYSTSASYGYT

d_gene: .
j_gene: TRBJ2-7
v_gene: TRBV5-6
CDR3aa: ASSLAGSYEQY

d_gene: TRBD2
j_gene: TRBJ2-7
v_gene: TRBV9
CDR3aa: ASSTGLAGGSKYEQY

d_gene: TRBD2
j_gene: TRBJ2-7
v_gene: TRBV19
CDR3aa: ASSMGGDYEQY

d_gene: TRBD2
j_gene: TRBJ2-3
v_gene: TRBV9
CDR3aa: ASSVDAGASTDTQY

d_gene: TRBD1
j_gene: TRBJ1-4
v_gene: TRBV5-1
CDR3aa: ASSSGRTGSLKDEKLF

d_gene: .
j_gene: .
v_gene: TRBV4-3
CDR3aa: ASSQESGSSYEQY

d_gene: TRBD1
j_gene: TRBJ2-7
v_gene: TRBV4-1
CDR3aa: ASSPTGDEQY

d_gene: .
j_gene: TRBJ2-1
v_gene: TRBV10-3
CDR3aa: AISESNRRLYNEQF

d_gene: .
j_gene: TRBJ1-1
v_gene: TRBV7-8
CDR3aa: ASSLETVTEAF

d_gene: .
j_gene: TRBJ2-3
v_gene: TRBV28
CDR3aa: ASSSILGTTDTQY

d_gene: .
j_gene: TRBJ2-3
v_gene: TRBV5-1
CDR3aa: ASSYQETDTQY

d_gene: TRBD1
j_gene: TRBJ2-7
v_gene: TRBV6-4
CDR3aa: ASSPTGAVWEQY

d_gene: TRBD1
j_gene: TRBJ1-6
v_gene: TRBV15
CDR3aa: ATSPRTGGGRSPLH

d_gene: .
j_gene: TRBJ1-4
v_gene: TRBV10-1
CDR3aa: ASSRGSAEEKLF

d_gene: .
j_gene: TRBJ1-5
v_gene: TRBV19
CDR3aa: ASSLAGPTSYSNQPQH

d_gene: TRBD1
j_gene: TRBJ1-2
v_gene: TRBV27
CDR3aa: ASSLGQGGWYGYT

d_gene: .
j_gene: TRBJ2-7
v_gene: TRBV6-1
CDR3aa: ASYSLQGPTYEQY

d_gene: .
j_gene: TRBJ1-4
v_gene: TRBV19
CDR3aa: ASSPRRVATNEKLF

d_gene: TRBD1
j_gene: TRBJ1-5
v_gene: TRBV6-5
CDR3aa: ASSDGQGQPQH

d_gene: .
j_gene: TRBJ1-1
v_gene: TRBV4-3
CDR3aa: ASSQDPRSTEAF

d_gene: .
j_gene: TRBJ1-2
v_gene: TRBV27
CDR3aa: ASSPAGYGYT